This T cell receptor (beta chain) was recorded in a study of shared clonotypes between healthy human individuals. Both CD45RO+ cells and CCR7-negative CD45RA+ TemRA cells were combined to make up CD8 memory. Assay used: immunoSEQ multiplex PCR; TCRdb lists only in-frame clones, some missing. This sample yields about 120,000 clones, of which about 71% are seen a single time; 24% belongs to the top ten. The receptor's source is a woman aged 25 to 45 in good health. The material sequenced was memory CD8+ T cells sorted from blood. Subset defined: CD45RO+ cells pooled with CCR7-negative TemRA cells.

The CDR3: CASSLEGLLSGANVLTF. DNA of the CDR3: TGTGCCAGCAGCTTGGAGGGACTACTCTCTGGGGCCAACGTCCTGACTTTC. The chain recombines TRBV5-6 with TRBJ2-6, with 7 bases identical to TRBD2. The trim removed 0 bases at V and 0 bases at J, leaving 3 bases unmatched. Looked up from germline, CDR1 is SGHDT and CDR2 is YYEEEE. CDR3 length: 17 residues.